This entry describes one TCR beta chain. The count of this clone is one. The antigen this receptor binds is unknown. The input lacks base qualities; no much larger clone sits a single base away. The Qiagen DNeasy kit was used to extract genomic DNA both from unsorted PBMCs and from the negatively selected CD4+ and CD8+ fractions. TCR beta CDR3 regions were subjected to amplification by immunoSEQ multiplex PCR with primers that anneal to V and J segments. A synthetic immune receptor repertoire was used to minimize amplification bias, and any residual bias was removed computationally once sequencing was done. In the authors' own workflow: Custom Python scripts were used to quantify repertoire diversity as the Shannon entropy index. Unsorted, CD4+ and CD8+ repertoires were analyzed separately, except in combined analyses where CD4+ and CD8+ sequences were merged in silico. Clonal expansion was defined as at least a 2-fold frequency increase after treatment relative to C1D1, with a pseudocount of 0.5 for undetected baseline clones. Singleton clones were defined as clones with 0 or 1 copy at C1D1, and non-singleton clones were defined as clones with 2 or more copies. Clones expanded in unsorted samples were annotated as CD4+, CD8+ or unknown by matching protein sequences in sorted samples from the same patient. Wilcoxon tests were applied to paired samples to test diversity changes from C1D1 to C4D1. Held by TCRdb, this immuneACCESS table contains in-frame sequences only and omits some clones. Under half of the omission traces to an unresolved V gene where checked; the cause of the rest is unknown. The V and J calls and the clone size are those of that table, but D and trimming were determined from the DNA. For this sample there are some 93,000 clones; 92% appear just once. The ten most abundant clones make up 2.5% to 3.5% of the sample.

The sample's time point label, in plain terms: cycle 1 day 1 (C1D1), immediately before nivolumab initiation. Relapse after autologous stem cell transplantation had occurred in all trial patients, and cohorts A, B and C were distinguished by prior brentuximab vedotin exposure. The trial cohort included 50 or so patients with relapsed/refractory classical Hodgkin lymphoma, and each patient had a best overall response of complete response, partial response or progressive disease. Trial patients were treated with single-agent nivolumab in the multi-cohort phase II CheckMate 205 trial. An independent review committee assessed best overall response using the 2007 International Working Group response criteria. Trial PBMCs were obtained immediately prior to nivolumab initiation (C1D1) and on therapy at cycle 2 day 1 and cycle 4 day 1. Peripheral blood was collected in 8 mL Vacutainer Cell Preparation Tubes, from which PBMCs were isolated by centrifugation and then cryopreserved.

The germline V gene (reference sequence) provides CDR1 MNHEY and CDR2 SMNVEV. From its cysteine to its phenylalanine, the CDR3 spans 13 amino acids. Just the 39-base CDR3 DNA is kept, in frame starting at base 1. The junction carries 14 bases between V and J, which are trimmed by 5 bases and 6 bases respectively. The data derive from a study of PD-1 blockade in classical Hodgkin lymphoma (TCRdb year 2020). Concerning the study at large: Nivolumab dosing was 3 mg/kg intravenously every 2 weeks, continuing until either disease progression or unacceptable toxicity. The study used TCR beta sequencing and CyTOF to define a peripheral blood immune signature of response to PD-1 blockade in classical Hodgkin lymphoma. General conclusions and limits of the study: Baseline diversity similar to that of newly diagnosed patients was observed in trial patients achieving complete response, whereas significantly lower diversity was observed in partial responders and progressors. Only a single clinical trial cohort was studied, and what caused the repertoire differences, possibly disease activity or prior therapy, remained undefined. A significant rise by C4D1 was seen in CD4+ but not CD8+ TCR diversity (p=0.0027 vs p=0.16), with the rise being most apparent in complete responders (p=0.02). Baseline TCR diversity was reported to be lower in newly diagnosed patients than in healthy donors and to be lower still in relapsed/refractory patients. Diversity was lower in patients who began nivolumab less than 1 year after ASCT, so these patients were left out of later analyses to avoid confounding by immune reconstitution.

Material: peripheral blood mononuclear cells (PBMCs), obtained at baseline. The sequence was obtained from a human donor with classical Hodgkin lymphoma. Recombination linked TRBV27 to TRBJ2-7; TRBD1 is possibly the D segment (6 matching bases). The bases are TGTGCCAGCAGTGACAGGTTGTGGGGCGAGCAGTACTTC. The encoded protein is CASSDRLWGEQYF.